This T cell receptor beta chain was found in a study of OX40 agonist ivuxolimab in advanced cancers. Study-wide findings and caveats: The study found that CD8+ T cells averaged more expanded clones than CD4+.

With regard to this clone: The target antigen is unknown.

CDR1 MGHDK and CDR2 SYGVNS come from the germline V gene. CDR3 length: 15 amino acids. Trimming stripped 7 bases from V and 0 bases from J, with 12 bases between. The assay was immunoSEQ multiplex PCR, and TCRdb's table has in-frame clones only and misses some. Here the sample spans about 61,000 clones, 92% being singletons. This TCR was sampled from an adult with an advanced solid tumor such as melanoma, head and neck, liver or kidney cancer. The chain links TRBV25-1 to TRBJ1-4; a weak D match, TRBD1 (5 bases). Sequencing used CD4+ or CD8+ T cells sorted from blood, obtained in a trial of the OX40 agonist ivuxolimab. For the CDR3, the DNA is TGTGCCAGCAAACCGTGGGGGGCAACTAATGAAAAACTGTTTTTT. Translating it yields CASKPWGATNEKLFF. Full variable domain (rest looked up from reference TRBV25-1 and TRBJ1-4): EADIYQTPRYLVIGTGKKITLECSQTMGHDKMYWYQQDPGMELHLIHYSYGVNSTEKGDLSSESTVSRIRTEHFPLTLESARPSHTSQYLCASKPWGATNEKLFFGSGTQLSVL.